This is a list of T cell receptor beta chains from one sample in a study of T cell responses to AZD1222 COVID-19 vaccine. Clones were read by immunoSEQ multiplex PCR, and TCRdb kept only the in-frame ones, dropping some. The profile shows about 50,000 clones, approximately 85% of them singletons. The sample consisted of peripheral blood, taken on day 0 of MenACWY control vaccination. Every receptor here comes from an adult in good health. Both conserved end residues are part of each CDR3. Fields, in order: D gene, clone size, V gene, J gene, CDR3 DNA, CDR3 protein. A D gene is named only where the DNA matches it firmly. For some rows the clone size is stated as once, few or many, or as a class when expanded; others skip it.

>.|.|TRBV7-8|TRBJ2-2
TGTGCCAGCTCGTTAGTCAGGGAGCTGTTTTTT
CASSLVRELFF
>.|.|TRBV10-1|TRBJ2-1
TGCGCCAGCAGCGCAATTACCCGGGACCTCAATGAGCAGTTCTTC
CASSAITRDLNEQFF
>.|.|TRBV5-1|TRBJ1-1
TGCGCCAGCAGCCTTGCGTTTAGGGGATTCATGAACACTGAAGCTTTCTTT
CASSLAFRGFMNTEAFF
>.|.|TRBV3-1/TRBV3-2|TRBJ2-7
TGTGCCAGCAGCCAAAAGGGAGTGACCTACGAGCAGTACTTC
CASSQKGVTYEQYF
>.|.|TRBV7-6|TRBJ1-1
TGTGCCAGCAGCGAAGGTCAAGGTACTGAAGCTTTCTTT
CASSEGQGTEAFF
>TRBD2|.|TRBV28|TRBJ2-5
TGTGCCAGCACCCTAGGCGGAATAGCGGGAGCGGAGACCCAGTACTTC
CASTLGGIAGAETQYF
>.|once|TRBV5-6|TRBJ1-5
TGTGCCAGCAGCTTGTTGTCAGAGCATAGCAATCAGCCCCAGCATTTT
CASSLLSEHSNQPQHF
>.|.|TRBV28|TRBJ1-1
TGTGCCAGCAGTTTAGGGGCCGTGAACACTGAAGCTTTCTTT
CASSLGAVNTEAFF
>.|.|TRBV6-5|TRBJ2-3
TGTGCCAGCAGTCTCGGGGGAGCCCCAGATACGCAGTATTTT
CASSLGGAPDTQYF
>TRBD1|.|TRBV2|TRBJ2-5
TGTGCCAGCAGTGTGGACAGGGCGAGGCAAGAGACCCAGTACTTC
CASSVDRARQETQYF
>.|.|TRBV12-3/TRBV12-4|TRBJ2-7
TGTGCCAGCAGTTCCCGATCGGGATACGAGCAGTACTTC
CASSSRSGYEQYF
>.|.|TRBV25-1|TRBJ2-7
TGTGCCAGCAGCCCCTTGGGGGATAGCTCCTACGAGCAGTACTTC
CASSPLGDSSYEQYF
>TRBD1|few|TRBV7-2|TRBJ1-4
TGTGCCAGCAGCTTTGACAGGGGGGCTAATGAAAAACTGTTTTTT
CASSFDRGANEKLFF
>.|.|TRBV6-2/TRBV6-3|TRBJ2-1
TGTGCCAGCAGTTACCCCGTTGTTTACCGGCTCGATGAGCAGTTCTTC
CASSYPVVYRLDEQFF
>.|.|TRBV6-1|TRBJ1-5
TGTGCCAGCAGTGCCAGTGTGGTTCTTAGCAATCAGCCCCAGCATTTT
CASSASVVLSNQPQHF
>.|.|TRBV18|TRBJ2-7
TGTGCCAGCCCAAGCTCCTACGAGCAGTACTTC
CASPSSYEQYF
>.|.|TRBV4-1|TRBJ2-7
TGCGCCAGCAGCCGAGGAAGGGGGAGCTCCTACGAGCAGTACTTC
CASSRGRGSSYEQYF
>.|.|TRBV9|TRBJ1-1
TGTGCCAGCAGCGTAGTCCCCGAGCCTACAGGGGAAGCTTTCTTT
CASSVVPEPTGEAFF
>TRBD1|.|TRBV30|TRBJ2-7
TGTGCCTGGAGTGTACCATCCAGGGGGTGGGGCGAGCAGTACTTC
CAWSVPSRGWGEQYF
>TRBD1|.|TRBV11-2|TRBJ2-2
TGTGCCAGCACCGACCCGGGACAGGGCGTTTGGACCGGGGAGCTGTTTTTT
CASTDPGQGVWTGELFF
>.|.|TRBV3-1/TRBV3-2|TRBJ1-3
TGTGCCAGCAATGAGGCGTCAGGAGGAAACACCATATATTTT
CASNEASGGNTIYF
>.|.|TRBV7-9|TRBJ2-3
TGTGCCAGCAGCTTAAACGTGGGAGATACGCAGTATTTT
CASSLNVGDTQYF
>.|.|TRBV15|TRBJ1-5
TGTGCCACCAGCAGAGACGGCCTTAGCAATCAGCCCCAGCATTTT
CATSRDGLSNQPQHF
>TRBD2|.|TRBV28|TRBJ2-1
TGTGCCAGCAGGTCCGGACTAGCGGGAATTGGTGAGCAGTTCTTC
CASRSGLAGIGEQFF
>.|few|TRBV25-1|TRBJ2-1
TGTGCCAGCAGTGAATCTCGGGCAGGAGTCGGTGAGCAGTTCTTC
CASSESRAGVGEQFF
>.|.|TRBV4-2|TRBJ2-2
TGTGCCAGCAGCCCAACCGAGGAATCCGGGGAGCTGTTTTTT
CASSPTEESGELFF
>TRBD1|.|TRBV24-1|TRBJ1-5
TGTGCCACCAGTGATCGAAAGGACAGGGGCAATCAGCCCCAGCATTTT
CATSDRKDRGNQPQHF
>.|.|TRBV19|TRBJ1-5
TGTGCCAGTGGCCTCGGGGAGTATAGCAATCAGCCCCAGCATTTT
CASGLGEYSNQPQHF
>TRBD1|many|TRBV7-2|TRBJ1-4
TGTGCCAGCAGCTCTTCCGACAGGGGATTTAGGAATGAAAAACTGTTTTTT
CASSSSDRGFRNEKLFF
>TRBD1|few|TRBV28|TRBJ1-2
TGTGCCAGCAGTTCAACGGGACAGGGGTTTAAATCCTATGGCTACACCTTC
CASSSTGQGFKSYGYTF
>TRBD1|once|TRBV6-5|TRBJ2-4
TGTGCCAGCAGCCTGGACAGGAAAGCCAAAAACATTCAGTACTTC
CASSLDRKAKNIQYF